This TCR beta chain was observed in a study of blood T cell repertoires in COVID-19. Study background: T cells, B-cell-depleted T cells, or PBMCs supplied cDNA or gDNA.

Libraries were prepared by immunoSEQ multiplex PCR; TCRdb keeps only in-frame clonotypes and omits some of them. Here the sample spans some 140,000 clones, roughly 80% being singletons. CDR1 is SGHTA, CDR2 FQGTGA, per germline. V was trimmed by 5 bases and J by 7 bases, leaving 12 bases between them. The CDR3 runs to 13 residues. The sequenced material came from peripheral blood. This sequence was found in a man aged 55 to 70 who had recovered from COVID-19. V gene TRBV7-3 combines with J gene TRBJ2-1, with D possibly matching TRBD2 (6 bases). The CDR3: CASSAGPNNEQFF. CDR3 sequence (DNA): TGTGCCAGCAGCGCGGGACCCAATAATGAGCAGTTCTTC. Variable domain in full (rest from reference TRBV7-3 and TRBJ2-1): GAGVSQTPSNKVTEKGKYVELRCDPISGHTALYWYRQSLGQGPEFLIYFQGTGAADDSGLPNDRFFAVRPEGSVSTLKIQRTERGDSAVYLCASSAGPNNEQFFGPGTRLTVL.